These 30 T cell receptor beta chains originate from one sample sequenced in a study of shared clonotypes between healthy human individuals. Using immunoSEQ multiplex PCR, the repertoire was profiled, and TCRdb retains in-frame clones only, with some absent. The sample contains around 940,000 clones, less than 85% of which appear only once. Sequencing was carried out using memory CD4+ T cells sorted from blood. Sample subset: CD45RA-negative fraction. All receptors derive from a man between 18 and 35 years old in good health.

The J gene is TRBJ2-5, the V gene TRBV6-5, with a weak D call TRBD2 (6 bases). Germline V CDR1 and CDR2: MNHEY, SVGAGI. The CDR3 extends over 15 amino acids. V was pared by 0 bases and J by 6 bases, with 14 bases between. Here the CDR3 reads CASSYSKWGVKTQYF. The CDR3, as DNA: TGTGCCAGCAGTTACTCGAAGTGGGGGGTCAAGACCCAGTACTTC.

This rearrangement joins TRBV28 to TRBJ1-1, with TRBD1 matching over 7 bases. Losses at the gene ends were 5 bases for V and 1 base for J; bases not matched to a gene: 7. The V gene's germline CDR1 is MDHEN and CDR2 SYDVKM. This CDR3 has 15 residues. In DNA form, the CDR3 reads TGTGCCAGCAGTACGGAGGGGGCTCCGAACACTGAAGCTTTCTTT. Protein product: CASSTEGAPNTEAFF.

The chain employs TRBV19 and TRBJ2-2, with a weak D call TRBD2 (6 bases). Germline V gene lookup returns CDR1 LNHDA and CDR2 SQIVND (reference sequence). The CDR3 length is 17 residues. Trimming took 3 bases from V and 8 from J, leaving 22 bases between them. CDR3 in amino acids: CASSIFWGLSGSGELFF. In DNA, the CDR3 is TGTGCCAGTAGTATCTTCTGGGGACTTAGTGGTTCGGGGGAGCTGTTTTTT.

This chain joins TRBV5-1 and TRBJ2-7; 8 bases fit TRBD2. The CDR3 length is 15 residues. Looked up from germline, CDR1 is SGHRS and CDR2 is YFSETQ. The V segment lost 2 bases and the J segment 4 bases; nucleotides outside the gene matches: 8. CDR3 nucleotide sequence: TGCGCCAGCAGCTTTGAAGTCGAGCGGGGGTACGAGCAGTACTTC. Translated, it gives CASSFEVERGYEQYF.

This clone was seen only once. The V call is TRBV7-9, the J call TRBJ2-7; perhaps TRBD1 as D (5 bases). The V end lost 5 bases, the J end lost 0 bases, and 17 bases lay between the germline ends. This CDR3 is built from 16 residues. Germline CDR1 is SEHNR and CDR2 is FQNEAQ (reference sequence). The CDR3 nucleotides read TGTGCCAGCAGCCCAAGGACACTGTTGAGCTCCTACGAGCAGTACTTC. Translating it yields CASSPRTLLSSYEQYF.

A word on this clone: Other DNA sequences in the sample encode the same CDR3. The chain is built from TRBV27 and TRBJ2-2; no firm D call. V dropped 1 base and J dropped 2 bases, with 8 bases sitting between them. The CDR3 consists of 15 residues. The germline CDR1 and CDR2 sequences are MNHEY and SMNVEV (reference sequence). The CDR3 DNA sequence: TGTGCCAGCAGTTTATTTGGAGCTAACACCGGGGAGCTGTTTTTT. It is translated as CASSLFGANTGELFF.

V usage is TRBV11-2 and J usage is TRBJ2-3, with 10 bases identical to TRBD2. CDR1 SGHAT and CDR2 FQNNGV come from the germline V gene. Losses at the gene ends were 5 bases for V and 3 bases for J; bases not matched to a gene: 8. The CDR3 loop spans 16 amino acids. As DNA, the CDR3 is TGTGCCAGCAGCGCAGGGGCTAGCGGGAGTACAGATACGCAGTATTTT. Residues: CASSAGASGSTDTQYF.

Details on this clone: In the same sample, other DNA sequences code for this CDR3. The chain couples TRBV30 to TRBJ2-5, with a tentative D call TRBD1 (7 bases). The V gene lost 0 bases and the J gene lost 5 bases, with 13 bases spanning the gap. The CDR3 length is 14 residues. Germline V gene data show CDR1 as GTSNPN and CDR2 as SVGIG (reference sequence). CDR3 in amino acids: CAWSVPAGGETQYF. The CDR3, as DNA: TGTGCCTGGAGTGTACCGGCAGGGGGGGAGACCCAGTACTTC.

The chain combines TRBV9 with TRBJ2-7; D gene unclear. In germline, CDR1 is SGDLS, CDR2 YYNGEE. The CDR3 spans 14 residues. The V end was cut by 3 bases, the J end by 2 bases, with 12 bases between. Here the CDR3 DNA reads TGTGCCAGCAGCGCACACCCCCTGGCCTACGAGCAGTACTTC. Its protein is CASSAHPLAYEQYF. Filled out from reference TRBV9 and TRBJ2-7, the complete variable domain reads DSGVTQTPKHLITATGQRVTLRCSPRSGDLSVYWYQQSLDQGLQFLIQYYNGEERAKGNILERFSAQQFPDLHSELNLSSLELGDSALYFCASSAHPLAYEQYFGPGTRLTVT.

This chain connects TRBV5-5 to TRBJ2-3; D unresolved. Deletions cut 5 bases from V and 1 base from J, with 8 bases between. The CDR3 runs to 13 residues. Germline V gene sequence: CDR1 SGHKS, CDR2 YYEKEE (reference sequence). The CDR3 reads CASSHPGTDTQYF. In nucleotides, the CDR3 is TGTGCCAGCAGTCATCCGGGCACAGATACGCAGTATTTT.

The chain joins TRBV9 to TRBJ2-2; tentatively, D is TRBD2 (5 bases). Trimming cost V 4 bases and J 5 bases, with 9 bases left between them. The germline gives CDR1 SGDLS, CDR2 YYNGEE. This CDR3 has 13 amino acids. The CDR3 here is CASSFEGTGELFF. In DNA, the CDR3 is TGTGCCAGCAGCTTCGAGGGTACCGGGGAGCTGTTTTTT.

The chain recombines TRBV4-1 with TRBJ2-5; tentative D call: TRBD1 (5 bases). The CDR3 length is 14 residues. Germline values: CDR1 MGHRA, CDR2 YSYEKL. V was trimmed by 1 base and J by 3 bases, leaving 9 bases between them. In DNA form, the CDR3 reads TGCGCCAGCAGCCAAGGACAGTCGAAAGAGACCCAGTACTTC. Translation gives CASSQGQSKETQYF.

V and J are TRBV9 and TRBJ2-1; D might be TRBD1 (5 bases). With 0 bases removed from V and 2 bases from J, the gap between germline ends came to 15 bases. This CDR3 comprises 17 residues. Germline V CDR1 and CDR2: SGDLS, YYNGEE. CDR3 region: CASSVAASGKAYNEQFF. Written as DNA, the CDR3 is TGTGCCAGCAGCGTAGCAGCGTCAGGGAAGGCCTACAATGAGCAGTTCTTC.

V is TRBV5-5 and J is TRBJ1-1, with a weak D call TRBD1 (5 bases). The CDR3 length is 13 residues. The germline V and J ends were trimmed by 4 bases and 3 bases, with 10 bases remaining between them. Germline V gene data show CDR1 as SGHKS and CDR2 as YYEKEE (reference sequence). CDR3 in amino acids: CASSRDSHTEAFF. CDR3 sequence (DNA): TGTGCCAGCAGCCGTGACAGTCACACTGAAGCTTTCTTT.

The chain joins TRBV7-2 to TRBJ2-2, with 11 bases that match TRBD2. Germline values: CDR1 SGHTA, CDR2 FQGNSA. With V trimmed by 5 bases and J by 6 bases, 8 bases remained unmatched. The CDR3 consists of 16 residues. This chain's CDR3 is CASSVSGGAPPGELFF. For the CDR3, the DNA is TGTGCCAGCAGCGTTAGCGGGGGGGCTCCCCCCGGGGAGCTGTTTTTT.

V usage is TRBV6-5 and J usage is TRBJ2-5, with 13 positions matching TRBD2. This CDR3 contains 15 residues. Germline values: CDR1 MNHEY, CDR2 SVGAGI. The J segment lost 5 bases and the V segment lost 6 bases, leaving 6 bases of the junction unmatched. CDR3 nucleotide sequence: TGTGCCAGCAGCTCGGGACTAGCGGGACCGGAGACCCAGTACTTC. Protein: CASSSGLAGPETQYF.

A single count supports this clone. The V call is TRBV5-4, the J call TRBJ1-1; 7 bases match TRBD1. CDR3 length: 14 amino acids. The ends lost 1 base at V and 6 bases at J; junction bases unmatched: 6. The V gene's germline CDR1 is SGHNT and CDR2 YYREEE (reference sequence). The CDR3 protein is CASSLYRGGSEAFF. The DNA of the CDR3 is TGTGCCAGCAGCTTGTACAGGGGAGGCTCTGAAGCTTTCTTT.

The chain uses TRBV15 and TRBJ1-5, with 8 bases matching TRBD1. The CDR3 spans 19 residues. Germline V gene lookup returns CDR1 LNHNV and CDR2 YYDKDF (reference sequence). Germline trimming cut 0 bases from V and 0 bases from J; bases unmatched to any gene: 10. The CDR3 region has the DNA TGTGCCACCAGCAGAGATTCCTGGACAGGGTCTCTTAGCAATCAGCCCCAGCATTTT. This translates into CATSRDSWTGSLSNQPQHF.

This clone was detected ten times or more. J is TRBJ1-1 and V is TRBV29-1; 9 nucleotides line up with TRBD1. Looked up from germline, CDR1 is SQVTM and CDR2 is ANQGSEA. V lost 7 bases, J lost 12 bases, and 9 bases stayed unmatched. The CDR3 runs to 11 residues. CDR3 coding DNA: TGCAGCGCTGGAGGGGACAGGGAATCTTTCTTT. As protein: CSAGGDRESFF. The full variable domain, its missing parts supplied by reference TRBV29-1 and TRBJ1-1, is SAVISQKPSRDICQRGTSLTIQCQVDSQVTMMFWYRQQPGQSLTLIATANQGSEATYESGFVIDKFPISRPNLTFSTLTVSNMSPEDSSIYLCSAGGDRESFFGQGTRLTVV.

The chain employs TRBV28 and TRBJ1-3; D may be TRBD1 (6 bases). This CDR3 is 15 amino acids long. Trimming shortened V by 5 bases and J by 0 bases, and 11 bases separated the two germline ends. CDR1 MDHEN and CDR2 SYDVKM come from the germline V gene. The CDR3 DNA is TGTGCCAGCAGTACGAGGACAGTCTCTGGAAACACCATATATTTT. Translated: CASSTRTVSGNTIYF. The variable domain in full, completed from reference TRBV28 and TRBJ1-3, reads DVKVTQSSRYLVKRTGEKVFLECVQDMDHENMFWYRQDPGLGLRLIYFSYDVKMKEKGDIPEGYSVSREKKERFSLILESASTNQTSMYLCASSTRTVSGNTIYFGEGSWLTVV.

A few counts support this clone. With a much larger clone just one base away, this may be a read error. This chain joins TRBV28 and TRBJ1-1; D is possibly TRBD1 (5 bases). CDR1 and CDR2 (germline): MDHEN, SYDVKM. V shed 8 bases and J shed 1 base, with 5 bases lying between them. CDR3 size: 11 residues. Here the CDR3 DNA reads TGTGCCAGCCAGGGGAACACTGAAGCTTTCTTT. Amino acids: CASQGNTEAFF.

This chain connects TRBV9 to TRBJ2-1; TRBD2 matches at 14 bases. From germline, CDR1 is SGDLS and CDR2 YYNGEE. This CDR3 is 16 amino acids long. V was pared by 4 bases and J by 9 bases, with 9 bases of the junction left unmatched. The CDR3 protein is CASSFGTSGSAFEQFF. CDR3 DNA sequence: TGTGCCAGCAGCTTTGGGACTAGCGGGAGCGCTTTTGAGCAGTTCTTC.

V gene TRBV6-5 combines with J gene TRBJ1-3; tentatively, D is TRBD1 (5 bases). From germline, CDR1 is MNHEY and CDR2 SVGAGI. This CDR3 contains 14 residues. V gave up 8 bases and J gave up 5 bases, with 16 bases separating them. The CDR3: CASHGGAYRNTIYF. DNA of the CDR3: TGTGCCAGCCATGGGGGTGCCTATAGAAACACCATATATTTT.

This clone turned up a few times. This chain uses TRBV6-5 with TRBJ1-1, with unresolved D. Trimming cost V 7 bases and J 0 bases, with 15 bases left between them. CDR1 and CDR2 (germline): MNHEY, SVGAGI. CDR3 length: 15 residues. CDR3 coding DNA: TGTGCCAGCACCTCCACGAGTACCATGAACACTGAAGCTTTCTTT. Amino acid sequence: CASTSTSTMNTEAFF.

This clone was recorded only once. The chain is built from TRBV4-2 and TRBJ1-3; 7 positions match TRBD1. Germline assignment: CDR1 LGHNA and CDR2 YNFKEQ. Trimming at V came to 0 bases and at J to 4 bases, leaving 3 bases not matched to a gene. The CDR3 consists of 15 residues. The CDR3 protein is CASSQDTGQGNTIYF. The CDR3 nucleotides read TGTGCCAGCAGCCAAGATACGGGACAGGGAAACACCATATATTTT.

V is TRBV28 and J is TRBJ1-5; perhaps TRBD1 as D (5 bases). Germline V gene lookup returns CDR1 MDHEN and CDR2 SYDVKM. This CDR3 has 17 amino acids. V was trimmed by 5 bases and J by 0 bases, leaving 17 bases between them. CDR3 coding DNA: TGTGCCAGCAGTAGTATCTCCGGGGGGGTTAGCAATCAGCCCCAGCATTTT. It is translated as CASSSISGGVSNQPQHF. The whole variable domain, filled in from reference TRBV28 and TRBJ1-5, reads DVKVTQSSRYLVKRTGEKVFLECVQDMDHENMFWYRQDPGLGLRLIYFSYDVKMKEKGDIPEGYSVSREKKERFSLILESASTNQTSMYLCASSSISGGVSNQPQHFGDGTRLSIL.

The V and J genes are TRBV10-3 and TRBJ1-2; D ambiguous. Germline lookup yields CDR1 ENHRY and CDR2 SYGVKD. Between the trimmed V and J ends, which lost 3 bases and 4 bases, there was a span of 21 bases. The CDR3 runs 17 residues. The CDR3 sequence is CAISDVGQSETGYGYTF. In DNA, the CDR3 is TGTGCCATCAGTGATGTGGGCCAGAGCGAAACTGGCTATGGCTACACCTTC.

The gene calls are TRBV5-1 and TRBJ2-1; 13 bases line up with TRBD2. CDR1 and CDR2 from the germline V gene are SGHRS and YFSETQ. The CDR3 runs to 16 residues. Trimming removed 2 bases from V and 7 bases from J; junction bases left unmatched: 6. The CDR3 protein is CASSLTSGRAGNEQFF. The CDR3 DNA reads as TGCGCCAGCAGCTTAACTAGCGGGAGGGCCGGGAATGAGCAGTTCTTC.

This clone was picked up a small number of times. The V call is TRBV19, the J call TRBJ1-2; possibly TRBD1 for D (5 bases). Germline V gene data show CDR1 as LNHDA and CDR2 as SQIVND (reference sequence). The V gene lost 10 bases and the J gene lost 8 bases, with 17 bases spanning the gap. The CDR3 extends over 12 amino acids. The CDR3 is CATTSPRGGYTF. The CDR3 DNA follows: TGTGCCACCACGTCTCCTCGGGGCGGCTACACCTTC. Full variable domain (missing parts from reference TRBV19 and TRBJ1-2): DGGITQSPKYLFRKEGQNVTLSCEQNLNHDAMYWYRQDPGQGLRLIYYSQIVNDFQKGDIAEGYSVSREKKESFPLTVTSAQKNPTAFYLCATTSPRGGYTFGSGTRLTVV.

The V and J genes are TRBV27 and TRBJ2-1; TRBD1 or TRBD2 may be the D gene (5 bases each). V shed 2 bases and J shed 7 bases, with 21 bases lying between them. This CDR3 has 17 amino acids. The germline V gene encodes CDR1 MNHEY and CDR2 SMNVEV (reference sequence). CDR3 region: CASSLPMLAGRLNEQFF. The CDR3, as DNA: TGTGCCAGCAGTTTACCCATGTTGGCAGGGAGACTTAATGAGCAGTTCTTC.